The 7 T cell receptor beta chains below were found in one sample sequenced in a study of monozygotic twins with inflammatory bowel disease. TCRdb re-called the 5' RACE reads; one entry per CDR3 protein, DNA not given. Its clone listing holds 400,000 to 500,000 distinct CDR3 sequences. Sequencing was performed on blood. The receptors originated from a human donor with ulcerative colitis or Crohn's disease, or a healthy co-twin of an affected twin (not recorded which).

This chain's CDR3 is CSATDSRLYGYTF. The V gene is TRBV20-1, the J gene TRBJ1-2; TCRdb lists TRBD1, though no DNA is available to test this call. CDR1 and CDR2 from the germline V gene are DFQATT and SNEGSKA (reference sequence). This CDR3 is 13 amino acids long.

The rearrangement joins TRBV19 to TRBJ2-2. The CDR3 is 15 residues long. Germline CDR1 and CDR2: LNHDA and SQIVND (reference sequence). The CDR3 loop is CASAARTVNTGELFF.

The chain recombines TRBV28 with TRBJ1-1; TCRdb's D call of TRBD1 is untestable without DNA. Germline lookup yields CDR1 MDHEN and CDR2 SYDVKM. The CDR3 length is 13 residues. The CDR3 reads CAVSPGVRTEAFF.

This sequence joins TRBV19 and TRBJ2-3; TCRdb returns TRBD2, unconfirmable since there is no DNA. The CDR3 totals 16 residues. Germline-derived CDR1 and CDR2 are LNHDA and SQIVND (reference sequence). CDR3 protein: CASSNPRRASTDTQYF.

The V and J genes are TRBV4-3 and TRBJ1-1; TCRdb reports TRBD1, a call that lacks DNA to check it against. The CDR3 runs 14 residues. The germline V gene has CDR1 LGHNA and CDR2 YSLEER. CDR3 sequence: CASSQVDSPTEAFF.

The CDR3 sequence is CSVATGAGNTIYF. The chain recombines TRBV29-1 with TRBJ1-3; TCRdb gives TRBD1 as the D gene, but with no DNA this cannot be confirmed. Per the germline V gene, CDR1 is SQVTM and CDR2 is ANQGSEA. The CDR3 has 13 residues.

The chain recombines TRBV4-1 with TRBJ2-3; TCRdb names TRBD1, which stays unverified in the absence of DNA. This CDR3 has 12 residues. Germline loops: CDR1 MGHRA, CDR2 YSYEKL. CDR3 sequence reads: CASSQDGGPQYF.